These 6 T cell receptor beta chains were all obtained from the same sample, sequenced in a study of cytomegalovirus exposure and HLA in healthy donors. The study ran its PCR with 60 Vbeta and 13 Jbeta primers. Only in-frame clones appear in the TCRdb table, and some are missing; sequencing was by immunoSEQ multiplex PCR. The sample carries about 100,000 clones, 65% to 85% recorded once. Sequencing was done on a sample of PBMCs. The receptors stem from a female donor in good health and CMV-seropositive.

The rearrangement joins TRBV25-1 to TRBJ1-1, with TRBD1 matching 7 bases. The CDR3 covers 16 residues. Germline-derived CDR1 and CDR2 are MGHDK and SYGVNS. With 2 bases clipped from V and 4 bases from J, the junction kept 10 bases outside the gene matches. This chain's CDR3 is CASSETGEEVGTEAFF. In DNA form, the CDR3 reads TGTGCCAGCAGTGAAACAGGGGAGGAAGTCGGCACTGAAGCTTTCTTT.

The genes are TRBV29-1 and TRBJ2-1, with 7 nucleotides matching TRBD2. Germline V gives CDR1 SQVTM, CDR2 ANQGSEA. The CDR3 loop spans 14 amino acids. Trimming took 6 bases from V and 4 from J; bases not matched to a gene: 9. DNA for the CDR3: TGCAGCGTGGCCGGGACTAACCAATACAATGAGCAGTTCTTC. Its protein is CSVAGTNQYNEQFF.

This chain uses TRBV15 with TRBJ1-1; a possible D gene is TRBD1 (6 bases). In germline, CDR1 is LNHNV, CDR2 YYDKDF (reference sequence). This CDR3 region has 18 residues. The germline V and J ends were trimmed by 3 bases and 6 bases, with 26 bases remaining between them. For the CDR3, the DNA is TGTGCCACCAGCAGGCAGGGAGGAGCTCTGAAGGGGGGGGCTGAAGCTTTCTTT. Its protein product is CATSRQGGALKGGAEAFF.

The chain recombines TRBV4-1 with TRBJ2-7, with TRBD2 matching over 11 bases. Germline-derived CDR1 and CDR2 are MGHRA and YSYEKL. V was clipped by 5 bases and J by 2 bases; unmatched bases: 11. The CDR3 sequence is 17 residues long. The DNA of the CDR3 is TGCGCCAGCAGCTTGAGCCTAGCGGGAGGATCAGCCTACGAGCAGTACTTC. This sequence encodes CASSLSLAGGSAYEQYF.

This clone was counted between two and nine times. This chain connects TRBV4-1 to TRBJ2-7, with TRBD2 matching over 8 bases. The CDR3 consists of 13 residues. The V segment lost 8 bases and the J segment 6 bases; nucleotides outside the gene matches: 9. The germline V gene encodes CDR1 MGHRA and CDR2 YSYEKL. The CDR3 DNA is TGCGCCAGCCGGGTCGCGGGGGGCGGCGAGCAGTACTTC. This codes for CASRVAGGGEQYF.

V and J are TRBV28 and TRBJ2-3; 12 bases fit TRBD2. This CDR3 comprises 15 residues. CDR1 and CDR2 (germline): MDHEN, SYDVKM. Trimming took 4 bases from V and 4 from J; bases not matched to a gene: 3. DNA for the CDR3: TGTGCCAGCAGTTACCCTAGCGGGGGGGCAGATACGCAGTATTTT. Protein product: CASSYPSGGADTQYF.